The 10 T cell receptor beta chains given below trace back to one sample, sequenced in a study of T cell changes during pregnancy in multiple sclerosis. Produced via immunoSEQ multiplex PCR; TCRdb's table is partial and in-frame only. The table records 70,000 to 85,000 clones, 92% of them present only once. Sequencing used peripheral blood, obtained before pregnancy. The source of these receptors is a female donor with multiple sclerosis, enrolled in a pregnancy study.

This chain links TRBV20-1 with TRBJ2-7; perhaps TRBD1 as D (5 bases). The V end lost 2 bases, the J end lost 6 bases, and 8 bases lay between the germline ends. This CDR3 spans 11 amino acids. Germline V gene lookup returns CDR1 DFQATT and CDR2 SNEGSKA (reference sequence). The CDR3 loop is CSARSGFEQYF. As DNA, the CDR3 is TGCAGTGCTAGATCAGGGTTCGAGCAGTACTTC.

The CDR3 coding sequence is TGTGCCAGCAGTACGCGACTCGGACTAGCGGGTTACGAGCAGTACTTC. Amino acids: CASSTRLGLAGYEQYF. The chain recombines TRBV27 with TRBJ2-7; the match to TRBD2 covers 11 bases. V was pared by 5 bases and J by 4 bases, with 10 bases of the junction left unmatched. Germline V gene data show CDR1 as MNHEY and CDR2 as SMNVEV (reference sequence). This CDR3 has 16 amino acids.

This clone was recorded only once. The chain has TRBV7-2 and TRBJ2-7; 13 positions agree with TRBD2. Trimming at V came to 5 bases and at J to 2 bases, leaving 6 bases not matched to a gene. This CDR3 spans 16 amino acids. Germline CDR1 reads SGHTA; CDR2 reads FQGNSA. This chain's CDR3 is CASSLEGTSGTYEQYF. The CDR3 DNA reads TGTGCCAGCAGCCTGGAAGGGACTAGCGGGACCTACGAGCAGTACTTC. Looking up the rest from reference TRBV7-2 and TRBJ2-7 gives the full variable domain: GAGVSQSPSNKVTEKGKDVELRCDPISGHTALYWYRQSLGQGLEFLIYFQGNSAPDKSGLPSDRFSAERTGGSVSTLTIQRTQQEDSAVYLCASSLEGTSGTYEQYFGPGTRLTVT.

This rearrangement joins TRBV19 to TRBJ1-5; TRBD1 matches at 9 bases. This CDR3 comprises 15 residues. The V gene end was trimmed by 10 bases and the J gene end by 2 bases; junction bases not matched to a gene: 9. CDR1 and CDR2 from the germline V gene are LNHDA and SQIVND (reference sequence). The CDR3 loop is CATKVGQGGNQPQHF. DNA for the CDR3: TGTGCCACAAAAGTGGGACAGGGCGGCAATCAGCCCCAGCATTTT.

The chain combines TRBV9 with TRBJ2-2; TRBD2 matches at 7 bases. The CDR3 runs to 15 residues. Germline assignment: CDR1 SGDLS and CDR2 YYNGEE. Trimming took 4 bases from V and 5 from J; bases not matched to a gene: 8. The CDR3 coding sequence is TGTGCCAGCAGCTCCCCAGCGGGGAAAACCGGGGAGCTGTTTTTT. It is translated as CASSSPAGKTGELFF.

The V gene is TRBV28, the J gene TRBJ2-7; the D gene is possibly TRBD1 (5 bases). Germline V CDR1 and CDR2: MDHEN, SYDVKM. Between the trimmed V and J ends, which lost 3 bases and 6 bases, there was a span of 12 bases. CDR3 size: 13 residues. The CDR3 DNA reads TGTGCCAGCAGTTTGGCAGGGTCGGGCGAGCAGTACTTC. This sequence encodes CASSLAGSGEQYF.

This sequence joins TRBV14 and TRBJ1-1; unclear D gene. The CDR3 totals 14 residues. CDR1 and CDR2 (germline): SGHDN, FVKESK. The germline V and J ends were trimmed by 4 bases and 0 bases, with 9 bases remaining between them. CDR3 region: CASSPPTLNTEAFF. CDR3 bases: TGTGCCAGCAGCCCTCCGACATTGAACACTGAAGCTTTCTTT. Using reference TRBV14 and TRBJ1-1 for the parts outside the CDR3, the full variable domain is EAGVTQFPSHSVIEKGQTVTLRCDPISGHDNLYWYRRVMGKEIKFLLHFVKESKQDESGMPNNRFLAERTGGTYSTLKVQPAELEDSGVYFCASSPPTLNTEAFFGQGTRLTVV.

The genes are TRBV19 and TRBJ2-3, with D perhaps matching TRBD2 (6 bases). The V end lost 5 bases, the J end lost 0 bases, and 15 bases lay between the germline ends. Germline assignment: CDR1 LNHDA and CDR2 SQIVND (reference sequence). CDR3 length: 16 residues. CDR3 DNA sequence: TGTGCCAGTAGTCCGGAACTAGCACCGAGCACAGATACGCAGTATTTT. Translation: CASSPELAPSTDTQYF.

The chain joins TRBV5-8 to TRBJ2-3, with D possibly matching TRBD2 (6 bases). This CDR3 has 15 residues. Trimming pared 4 bases from V and 0 bases from J, leaving 12 bases between. CDR1 SGHTS and CDR2 YDEGEE come from the germline V gene. The CDR3 loop reads CASSLGGASTDTQYF. The CDR3 DNA reads as TGTGCCAGCAGCCTGGGGGGAGCTAGCACAGATACGCAGTATTTT.

This clone was seen once. The chain has TRBV2 and TRBJ2-1; no clear D gene. V lost 2 bases and J lost 5, with 10 bases in between. CDR1 is SNHLY, CDR2 FYNNEI, per germline. The CDR3 has 14 amino acids. The CDR3 sequence is CASSEPSTHNEQFF. The CDR3 DNA is TGTGCCAGCAGTGAACCCAGTACCCACAATGAGCAGTTCTTC.